This paragraph covers one T cell receptor (beta chain) sequence. Its antigen is undetermined. This sample is part of a study of T cell responses to AZD1222 COVID-19 vaccine. Study-wide results and limits: Most donors were white British, females outnumbered males, and clonal diversity was possibly underestimated. There were vaccine-associated CD4 TCRs across spike, dominant at 160-218 and 743-854.

Germline CDR1 reads MNHEY; CDR2 reads SVGAGI. V was cut by 3 bases and J by 0 bases, with 5 bases left in between. The CDR3 covers 13 residues. This table comes from immunoSEQ multiplex PCR, and its TCRdb copy is limited to in-frame clones, with some not included. The profile shows some 190,000 clones, around 90% of them singletons. The receptor comes from an adult who received the AZD1222 COVID-19 vaccine. The material was peripheral blood, obtained 28 days after the second AZD1222 dose. The chain uses TRBV6-5 and TRBJ1-2; D gene unclear. The CDR3 protein is CASSYTANYGYTF. The CDR3 nucleotides read TGTGCCAGCAGTTATACAGCTAACTATGGCTACACCTTC.